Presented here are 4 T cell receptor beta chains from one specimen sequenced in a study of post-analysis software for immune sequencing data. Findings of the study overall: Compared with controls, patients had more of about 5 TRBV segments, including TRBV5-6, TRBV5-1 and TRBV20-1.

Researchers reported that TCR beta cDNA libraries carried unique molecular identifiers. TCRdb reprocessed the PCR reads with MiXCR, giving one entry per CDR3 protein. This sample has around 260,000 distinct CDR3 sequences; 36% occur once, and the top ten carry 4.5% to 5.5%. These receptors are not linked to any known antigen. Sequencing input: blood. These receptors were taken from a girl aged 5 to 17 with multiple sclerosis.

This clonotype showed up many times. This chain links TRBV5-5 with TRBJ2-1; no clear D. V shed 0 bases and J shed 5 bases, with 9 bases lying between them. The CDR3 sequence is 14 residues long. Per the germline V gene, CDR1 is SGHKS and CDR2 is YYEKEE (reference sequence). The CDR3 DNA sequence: TGTGCCAGCAGCTTGGCGACGAGAGACAATGAGCAGTTCTTC. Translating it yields CASSLATRDNEQFF. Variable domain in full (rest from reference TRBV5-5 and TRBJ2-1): DAGVTQSPTHLIKTRGQQVTLRCSPISGHKSVSWYQQVLGQGPQFIFQYYEKEERGRGNFPDRFSARQFPNYSSELNVNALLLGDSALYLCASSLATRDNEQFFGPGTRLTVL.

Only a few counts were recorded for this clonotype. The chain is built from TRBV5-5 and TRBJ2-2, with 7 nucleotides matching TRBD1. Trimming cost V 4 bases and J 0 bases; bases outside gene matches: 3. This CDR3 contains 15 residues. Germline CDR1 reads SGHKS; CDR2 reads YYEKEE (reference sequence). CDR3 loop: CASSRTGPNTGELFF. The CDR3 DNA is TGTGCCAGCAGCAGGACAGGCCCGAACACCGGGGAGCTGTTTTTT.

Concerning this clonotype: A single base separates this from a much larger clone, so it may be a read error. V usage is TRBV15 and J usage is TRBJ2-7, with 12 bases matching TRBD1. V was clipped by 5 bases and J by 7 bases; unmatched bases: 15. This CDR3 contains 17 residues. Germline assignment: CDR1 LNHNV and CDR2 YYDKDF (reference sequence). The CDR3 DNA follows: TGTGCCACCAGCGCCCCTTTGGGACAGGGGGCAAACAATGAGCAGTACTTC. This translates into CATSAPLGQGANNEQYF.

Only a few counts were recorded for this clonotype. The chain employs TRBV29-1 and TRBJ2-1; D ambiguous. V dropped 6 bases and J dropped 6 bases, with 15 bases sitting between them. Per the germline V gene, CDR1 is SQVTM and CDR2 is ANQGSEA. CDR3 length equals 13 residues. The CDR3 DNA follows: TGCAGCGTGGAACCACTCGGCCCCAATGAGCAGTTCTTC. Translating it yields CSVEPLGPNEQFF.